The 30 T cell receptor beta chains in this list originate from one sample, sequenced in a study of blood T cell repertoires in COVID-19 (dated by TCRdb to about 2020). Library preparation used the immunoSEQ multiplex PCR assay. Imported from immuneACCESS, the table was reduced by TCRdb to in-frame sequences with V and J called. These copies leave out some clones; in studies compared against another copy, an unresolved V gene accounts for under half, and the cause of the remainder is not known. The sample table contains about 300,000 clones; only one count was recorded for 70% to 90% of them. Around 5.9% of the sample comes from the top ten. Sample: PBMCs or T cells enriched from blood (not recorded which). These receptors all come from a woman in her 30s who had recovered from COVID-19.

The CDR3 reads CASSQDPRAGSRMNTEAFF. CDR3 nucleotides: TGTGCCAGCAGCCAGGACCCACGGGCCGGGAGTCGGATGAACACTGAAGCTTTCTTT. This chain joins TRBV7-3 and TRBJ1-1; D is undetermined. The CDR3 spans 19 residues. V dropped 5 bases and J dropped 0 bases, with 25 bases sitting between them. Germline V gives CDR1 SGHTA, CDR2 FQGTGA.

This chain uses TRBV6-2 or TRBV6-3 with TRBJ1-4; tentative D call: TRBD1 (6 bases). The germline V gene encodes CDR1 MNHEY and CDR2 SVGEGT. The CDR3 spans 15 residues. Deletions cut 4 bases from V and 3 bases from J, with 12 bases between. The CDR3 is CASSWTELSNEKLFF. The CDR3 DNA is TGTGCCAGCAGTTGGACAGAGCTTTCTAATGAAAAACTGTTTTTT.

The CDR3 nucleotides read TGCAGCGTTGATCCCTCAGACGGGATCCCCAAGAACACTGAAGCTTTCTTT. Amino acids: CSVDPSDGIPKNTEAFF. This chain joins TRBV29-1 and TRBJ1-1; D remains unclear. This CDR3 region has 17 residues. Trimming pared 3 bases from V and 1 base from J, leaving 21 bases between. CDR1 is SQVTM and CDR2 is ANQGSEA in the germline V gene.

This clone was counted a single time. The chain uses TRBV30 and TRBJ1-4; no clear D gene. CDR3 length equals 13 residues. CDR1 and CDR2 from the germline V gene are GTSNPN and SVGIG (reference sequence). The V and J ends lost 0 bases and 11 bases respectively, with 13 bases between them. The CDR3 sequence: CAWSVQGPGKLFF. The DNA for the CDR3 is TGTGCCTGGAGTGTACAAGGCCCGGGGAAACTGTTTTTT.

This sequence joins TRBV5-1 and TRBJ2-3; D may be TRBD1 (7 bases). The CDR3 is 16 amino acids. Trimming cost V 1 base and J 1 base, with 13 bases left between them. In germline, CDR1 is SGHRS, CDR2 YFSETQ. CDR3 DNA: TGCGCCAGCAGCTTGTCGGGCAGGGGGGGCACAGATACGCAGTATTTT. Translation: CASSLSGRGGTDTQYF.

The chain couples TRBV19 to TRBJ1-2; maybe TRBD1 (5 bases). Germline loops: CDR1 LNHDA, CDR2 SQIVND (reference sequence). The CDR3 is 14 amino acids. V gave up 8 bases and J gave up 5 bases, with 18 bases separating them. CDR3 DNA sequence: TGTGCCAGTCACCTCTTCGGGGGTGGATATGGCTACACCTTC. As protein: CASHLFGGGYGYTF.

V and J are TRBV4-1 and TRBJ2-1, with 7 bases identical to TRBD2. The CDR3 has 15 residues. The V gene end was trimmed by 2 bases and the J gene end by 4 bases; junction bases not matched to a gene: 5. Germline V gene data show CDR1 as MGHRA and CDR2 as YSYEKL. The DNA for the CDR3 is TGCGCCAGCAGCCAACCGCGGGAGTCTTACAATGAGCAGTTCTTC. This encodes CASSQPRESYNEQFF.

The chain combines TRBV7-6 with TRBJ1-5; no clear D gene. Per germline, CDR1 SGHVS and CDR2 FNYEAQ. V was cut by 0 bases and J by 1 base, with 19 bases left in between. The CDR3 sequence is 19 residues long. CDR3: CASSLAGSFAGGSNQPQHF. In nucleotides, the CDR3 is TGTGCCAGCAGCTTAGCGGGCAGTTTCGCTGGAGGCAGCAATCAGCCCCAGCATTTT.

Concerning this clone: Its ends do not fully match the called genes, so a read error is possible. The J gene is TRBJ2-7, the V gene TRBV7-7, with 9 bases identical to TRBD1. The CDR3 sequence is 16 residues long. The germline V gene has CDR1 SSHAT and CDR2 FNYEAQ (reference sequence). The CDR3: CASSQNGPGQGGEQYF. The CDR3 bases are TGTGCTAGCAGCCAGAATGGGCCGGGACAGGGAGGCGAGCAGTACTTC. Full variable domain (rest looked up from reference TRBV7-7 and TRBJ2-7): GAGVSQSPRYKVTKRGQDVTLRCDPISSHATLYWYQQALGQGPEFLTYFNYEAQPDKSGLPSDRFSAERPEGSISTLTIQRTEQRDSAMYRCASSQNGPGQGGEQYFGPGTRLTVT.

The rearrangement uses TRBV21-1 and TRBJ1-1; the table's D gene call, TRBD1, was not cross checked with the DNA. TRBV21-1 is an annotated pseudogene. The CDR3 is 15 residues long. CDR3: CASPLWGRRNTEAFF. CDR3 nucleotides: TGTGCCAGCCCTCTTTGGGGCAGGCGGAACACTGAAGCTTTCTTT.

V and J are TRBV4-2 and TRBJ2-5, with D perhaps TRBD1 (6 bases). Germline V gene sequence: CDR1 LGHNA, CDR2 YNFKEQ. Trimming left V 4 bases short and J 1 base short, with 16 bases between. The CDR3 consists of 16 residues. This chain's CDR3 is CASSLQRLGAQETQYF. In DNA, the CDR3 is TGTGCCAGCAGCCTTCAGAGGCTGGGGGCCCAAGAGACCCAGTACTTC.

V is TRBV23-1 and J is TRBJ1-2, with no clear D. TRBV23-1 is classed as an ORF, of uncertain function. The ends were cut back, 2 bases at V and 5 bases at J, with 12 bases in the middle. The length of the CDR3 is 14 residues. The CDR3 sequence: CASSQGVSGYGYTF. CDR3 nucleotides: TGCGCCAGCAGTCAAGGAGTTTCCGGGTATGGCTACACCTTC.

As to this clone: This same CDR3 is encoded by further DNA sequences in the sample. The CDR3 sequence: CASSQGTEETQYF. The CDR3 DNA reads as TGCGCCAGCAGCCAAGGAACAGAAGAGACCCAGTACTTC. The rearrangement joins TRBV4-1 to TRBJ2-5; D gene unclear. The CDR3 extends over 13 amino acids. Looked up from germline, CDR1 is MGHRA and CDR2 is YSYEKL. The V end was cut by 1 base, the J end by 3 bases, with 6 bases between.

This clone was detected only a few times. This chain uses TRBV5-4 with TRBJ1-1; D perhaps matches TRBD1 (5 bases). Germline-derived CDR1 and CDR2 are SGHNT and YYREEE (reference sequence). The V end was cut by 4 bases, the J end by 6 bases, with 7 bases between. CDR3 length equals 11 residues. CDR3 amino acids: CASSATAEAFF. DNA of the CDR3: TGTGCCAGCAGCGCGACAGCTGAAGCTTTCTTT.

This chain uses TRBV5-1 with TRBJ1-4; TRBD1 agrees at 12 bases. CDR3 size: 16 residues. In germline, CDR1 is SGHRS, CDR2 YFSETQ. V shed 4 bases and J 7 bases; nucleotides not matched to a gene: 8. The CDR3 DNA reads as TGCGCCAGCAGCGGGGACAGGGGGCGTGAGTTTGAAAAACTGTTTTTT. It yields the protein CASSGDRGREFEKLFF.

The chain links TRBV11-2 to TRBJ1-1; D is unresolved. The CDR3 loop spans 15 amino acids. Germline V gene data show CDR1 as SGHAT and CDR2 as FQNNGV. The V end was cut by 8 bases, the J end by 4 bases, with 20 bases between. In nucleotides, the CDR3 is TGTGCCAGCGGAACCATTTCTTCCCGAGGCACTGAAGCTTTCTTT. This codes for CASGTISSRGTEAFF.

The genes are TRBV19 and TRBJ1-6; 9 positions match TRBD1. V shed 5 bases and J 6 bases; nucleotides not matched to a gene: 8. The CDR3 is made up of 16 amino acids. The germline gives CDR1 LNHDA, CDR2 SQIVND (reference sequence). The CDR3 spells CASSELQGAVNSPLHF. CDR3 in DNA: TGTGCCAGTAGTGAATTACAGGGGGCAGTTAATTCACCCCTCCACTTT.

This chain links TRBV4-3 with TRBJ1-1; 7 nucleotides line up with TRBD1. The CDR3 has 15 residues. V lost 0 bases to trimming and J lost 6 bases; unmatched junction nucleotides: 7. Germline values: CDR1 LGHNA, CDR2 YSLEER. For the CDR3, the DNA is TGCGCCAGCAGCCAAGATCAGGGGGGTACAGCTGAAGCTTTCTTT. This translates into CASSQDQGGTAEAFF.

The chain combines TRBV28 with TRBJ1-6, with D perhaps TRBD1 (6 bases). In germline, CDR1 is MDHEN, CDR2 SYDVKM. The CDR3 has 18 residues. Trimming removed 8 bases from V and 6 bases from J, with 26 bases in between. CDR3 loop: CASARPPRDNRANSPLHF. The CDR3 coding sequence is TGTGCCAGCGCGCGTCCCCCCCGGGACAACCGAGCTAATTCACCCCTCCACTTT.

The rearrangement joins TRBV11-3 to TRBJ1-3; a weak D match, TRBD1 (5 bases). Germline lookup yields CDR1 SGHNT and CDR2 YENEEA. The CDR3 covers 13 residues. Trimming left V 5 bases short and J 7 bases short, with 12 bases between. Here the CDR3 DNA reads TGTGCCAGCAGCCACGGGGGTGGCAACACCATATATTTT. Protein product: CASSHGGGNTIYF. The full variable domain, rest sourced from reference TRBV11-3 and TRBJ1-3, is EAGVVQSPRYKIIEKKQPVAFWCNPISGHNTLYWYLQNLGQGPELLIRYENEEAVDDSQLPKDRFSAERLKGVDSTLKIQPAELGDSAVYLCASSHGGGNTIYFGEGSWLTVV.

The rearrangement uses TRBV6-6 and TRBJ1-5; D is uncertain. Germline V CDR1 and CDR2: MNHNY, SVGAGI (reference sequence). The CDR3 totals 13 residues. V was clipped by 6 bases and J by 4 bases, with 10 bases between them. In nucleotides, the CDR3 is TGTGCCAGCAGGCGAAACAGTAATCAGCCCCAGCATTTT. This encodes CASRRNSNQPQHF.

The chain links TRBV5-1 to TRBJ2-3; TRBD2 matches 12 bases. The trim removed 4 bases at V and 4 bases at J, leaving 4 bases unmatched. The germline V gene encodes CDR1 SGHRS and CDR2 YFSETQ. This CDR3 contains 15 residues. CDR3 DNA sequence: TGCGCCAGCAGCAGACTAGCGGGGGTCCCAGATACGCAGTATTTT. It yields the protein CASSRLAGVPDTQYF.

This chain links TRBV7-3 with TRBJ2-2; 8 bases fit TRBD1. The germline V gene encodes CDR1 SGHTA and CDR2 FQGTGA. Trimming removed 0 bases from V and 2 bases from J; junction bases left unmatched: 5. CDR3 length equals 17 residues. The CDR3 nucleotides read TGTGCCAGCAGCTTAACGGGGCAGGGGGCCAACACCGGGGAGCTGTTTTTT. Translated, it gives CASSLTGQGANTGELFF.

The chain recombines TRBV6-5 with TRBJ1-2; D remains unclear. Germline CDR1 MNHEY, CDR2 SVGAGI. The V end lost 7 bases, the J end lost 8 bases, and 8 bases lay between the germline ends. This CDR3 region has 10 residues. The CDR3 sequence is CASNEVGYTF. CDR3 DNA sequence: TGTGCCAGCAACGAGGTCGGCTACACCTTC.

The rearrangement uses TRBV6-1 and TRBJ1-5, with a weak D call TRBD1 (6 bases). V gave up 1 base and J gave up 4 bases, with 8 bases separating them. This CDR3 spans 14 amino acids. The germline V gene has CDR1 MNHNS and CDR2 SASEGT. The CDR3 DNA sequence: TGTGCCAGCAGTGAAGGCAGGGGAAATCAGCCCCAGCATTTT. Translation gives CASSEGRGNQPQHF.

The gene calls are TRBV6-6 and TRBJ2-1, with 8 nucleotides matching TRBD1. Trimming took 2 bases from V and 6 from J; bases not matched to a gene: 6. The CDR3 contains 15 residues. Germline V gene sequence: CDR1 MNHNY, CDR2 SVGAGI (reference sequence). CDR3 DNA: TGTGCCAGCAGTTACGGGCAGGGGGCCGGCAATGAGCAGTTCTTC. It codes for CASSYGQGAGNEQFF.

V and J are TRBV5-1 and TRBJ1-1, with unresolved D. In germline, CDR1 is SGHRS, CDR2 YFSETQ. V lost 4 bases to trimming and J lost 5 bases, with 12 bases between them. This CDR3 is built from 13 residues. CDR3 coding DNA: TGCGCCAGCAGCCCGTCGGTTACGACTGAAGCTTTCTTT. Encoded protein: CASSPSVTTEAFF.

V usage is TRBV11-2 and J usage is TRBJ2-1; 8 nucleotides align to TRBD2. J gave up 2 bases and V 3 bases, and 6 bases lay outside the gene matches. The CDR3 runs to 16 residues. CDR1 SGHAT and CDR2 FQNNGV come from the germline V gene. The CDR3 protein is CASSLRGTRAYNEQFF. The CDR3 bases are TGTGCCAGCAGCTTGCGAGGGACTAGGGCCTACAATGAGCAGTTCTTC. The full variable domain, its missing parts supplied by reference TRBV11-2 and TRBJ2-1, is EAGVAQSPRYKIIEKRQSVAFWCNPISGHATLYWYQQILGQGPKLLIQFQNNGVVDDSQLPKDRFSAERLKGVDSTLKIQPAKLEDSAVYLCASSLRGTRAYNEQFFGPGTRLTVL.

The chain recombines TRBV6-5 with TRBJ2-5, with D unresolved. Germline values: CDR1 MNHEY, CDR2 SVGAGI. V was clipped by 9 bases and J by 4 bases, with 18 bases between them. The CDR3 loop spans 14 amino acids. This CDR3 reads CASSPGRGAETQYF. CDR3 DNA: TGTGCCAGTTCCCCCGGCCGCGGTGCAGAGACCCAGTACTTC.

The chain combines TRBV2 with TRBJ2-7; 8 positions match TRBD1. Germline trimming cut 6 bases from V and 2 bases from J; bases unmatched to any gene: 9. The CDR3 loop spans 15 amino acids. In germline, CDR1 is SNHLY, CDR2 FYNNEI. DNA for the CDR3: TGTGCCAGCAGGCAGGCCCGGGACAGGACCTACGAGCAGTACTTC. It translates to CASRQARDRTYEQYF.